This T cell receptor (beta chain) appears in the sequencing data of a study of beta chain features in type 1 diabetes. A note on this clone: Its antigen is currently unknown. An end of the junction differs from the germline gene, which may be a read error.

Study-wide results and caveats: When VDJ junctions were examined, type 1 diabetes patients showed fewer insertions and more deletions. Shorter TCRB CDR3s, moderately but significantly so, were found in Type 1 diabetes patients in all four CD4+ subsets.

All of the isolated RNA was reverse transcribed, so expressed TCRB transcripts were sequenced. TCRdb's copy holds only in-frame clones and misses some; the assay was immunoSEQ multiplex PCR. The table shows around 70,000 clones, with almost 50% occurring only once. The CDR3 length is 14 residues. Germline V lookup: CDR1 SSHAT, CDR2 FNYEAQ (reference sequence). The sequenced sample was central memory CD4+ T cells from blood. The rearrangement links TRBV7-7 to TRBJ2-3, with TRBD1 identical over 8 bases. The TCR sequence derives from a man under 40 with type 1 diabetes. Here the CDR3 reads CASSATGATDTQYF. DNA for the CDR3: TGTGCTAGCAGCGCGACAGGGGCCACAGATACGCAGTATTTT.